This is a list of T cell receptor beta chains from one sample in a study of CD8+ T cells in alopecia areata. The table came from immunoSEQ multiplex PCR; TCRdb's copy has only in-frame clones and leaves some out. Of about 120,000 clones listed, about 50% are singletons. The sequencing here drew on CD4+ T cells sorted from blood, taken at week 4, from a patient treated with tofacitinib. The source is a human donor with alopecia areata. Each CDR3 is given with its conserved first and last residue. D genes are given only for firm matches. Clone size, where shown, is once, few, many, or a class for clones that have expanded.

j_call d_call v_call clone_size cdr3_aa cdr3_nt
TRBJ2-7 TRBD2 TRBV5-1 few CASRLSGTSYEQYF TGCGCCAGCAGATTGTCCGGGACTAGCTACGAGCAGTACTTC
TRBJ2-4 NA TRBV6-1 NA CASSETPITVARSNIQYF TGTGCCAGCAGTGAAACCCCCATTACGGTAGCCCGGTCGAACATTCAGTACTTC
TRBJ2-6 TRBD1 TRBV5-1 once CASSLVWTGSSGANVLTF TGCGCCAGCAGCTTGGTGTGGACAGGGAGTTCTGGGGCCAACGTCCTGACTTTC
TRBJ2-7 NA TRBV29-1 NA CSVLLTGEQYF TGCAGCGTCCTTTTGACTGGGGAGCAGTACTTC
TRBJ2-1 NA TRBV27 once CASSLSILPPYNEQFF TGTGCCAGCAGTTTATCCATCCTACCGCCTTACAATGAGCAGTTCTTC
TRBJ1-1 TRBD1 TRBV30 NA CAWRTGYGTEAFF TGTGCCTGGCGGACAGGTTACGGCACTGAAGCTTTCTTT
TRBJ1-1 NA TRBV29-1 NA CSVASKNTEAFF TGCAGCGTTGCATCCAAGAACACTGAAGCTTTCTTT
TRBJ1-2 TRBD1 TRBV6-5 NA CASSYEGQGYYGYTF TGTGCCAGCAGTTACGAAGGACAGGGATACTATGGCTACACCTTC
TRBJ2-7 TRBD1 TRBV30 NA CACERGRASYEQYF TGTGCCTGCGAAAGGGGGCGTGCCTCCTACGAGCAGTACTTC
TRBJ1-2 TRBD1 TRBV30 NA CAWSAPDRVGGYTF TGTGCCTGGAGTGCCCCGGACAGGGTAGGCGGCTACACCTTC
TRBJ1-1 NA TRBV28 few CASTEGPTIMNTEAFF TGTGCCAGCACCGAGGGTCCAACCATTATGAACACTGAAGCTTTCTTT
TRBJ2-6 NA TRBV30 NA CAWSGGSSGANVLTF TGTGCCTGGAGTGGCGGCAGCTCTGGGGCCAACGTCCTGACTTTC
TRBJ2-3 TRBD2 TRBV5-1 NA CASSLSGGTYTDTQYF TGCGCCAGCAGCCTTAGCGGGGGGACATACACAGATACGCAGTATTTT
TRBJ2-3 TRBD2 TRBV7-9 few CASSVSGRALSDTQYF TGTGCCAGCAGCGTTAGCGGGAGGGCCCTATCCGATACGCAGTATTTT
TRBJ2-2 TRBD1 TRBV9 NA CASSSGRQGVNTGELFF TGTGCCAGCAGCTCAGGTCGACAGGGGGTTAACACCGGGGAGCTGTTTTTT
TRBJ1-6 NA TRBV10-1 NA CASSDGVNSPLHF TGCGCCAGCAGTGATGGGGTGAATTCACCCCTCCACTTT
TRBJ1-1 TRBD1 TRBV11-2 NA CASSLRQGGNTEAFF TGTGCCAGCAGCCTCAGACAGGGTGGGAACACTGAAGCTTTCTTT
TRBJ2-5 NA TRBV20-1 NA CSVHRRETQYF TGCAGTGTTCATCGCCGAGAGACCCAGTACTTC
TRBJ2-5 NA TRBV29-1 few CSARGSSKDQETQYF TGCAGCGCCCGGGGCAGTTCCAAGGACCAAGAGACCCAGTACTTC
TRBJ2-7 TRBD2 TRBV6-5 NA CASSYLAGNEQYF TGTGCCAGCAGTTACCTAGCGGGGAACGAGCAGTACTTC
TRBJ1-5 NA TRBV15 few CATSRDGRNNQPQHF TGTGCCACCAGCAGAGACGGACGGAACAATCAGCCCCAGCATTTT
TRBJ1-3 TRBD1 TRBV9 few CASSSKPGTALGNTIYF TGTGCCAGCAGCTCAAAACCGGGGACAGCCTTGGGAAACACCATATATTTT
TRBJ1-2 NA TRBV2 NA CASSEQGNYGYTF TGTGCCAGCAGTGAACAGGGGAACTATGGCTACACCTTC
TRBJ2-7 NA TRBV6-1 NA CASRTGSYEQYF TGTGCCAGCAGGACCGGGAGCTACGAGCAGTACTTC
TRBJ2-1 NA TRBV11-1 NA CATSRTDYNEQFF TGTGCCACCTCAAGGACAGACTACAATGAGCAGTTCTTC
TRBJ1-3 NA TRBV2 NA CASSERTVPGNTIYF TGTGCCAGCAGTGAAAGGACAGTGCCTGGAAACACCATATATTTT
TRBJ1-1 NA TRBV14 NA CASSQVYAGGRSEAFF TGTGCCAGCAGCCAAGTGTATGCGGGGGGCAGGAGTGAAGCTTTCTTT
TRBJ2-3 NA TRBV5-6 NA CASSLAPADTQYF TGTGCCAGCAGCTTGGCCCCTGCGGATACGCAGTATTTT
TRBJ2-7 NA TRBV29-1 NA CSVGRQGYEQYF TGCAGCGTTGGGCGGCAGGGCTACGAGCAGTACTTC
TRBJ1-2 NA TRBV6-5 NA CASSYSTLSSFGYTF TGTGCCAGCAGTTACTCGACTCTGTCGTCTTTCGGCTACACCTTC
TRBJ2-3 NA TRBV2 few CASRTGYSDTQYF TGTGCCAGCAGAACAGGGTATTCAGATACGCAGTATTTT
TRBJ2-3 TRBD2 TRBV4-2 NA CASSQASGAGSDTQYF TGTGCCAGCAGCCAAGCTAGCGGGGCGGGGTCAGATACGCAGTATTTT
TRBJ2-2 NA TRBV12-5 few CASGLVLDYRENTGELFF TGTGCTAGTGGTTTGGTATTGGACTACCGAGAGAACACCGGGGAGCTGTTTTTT
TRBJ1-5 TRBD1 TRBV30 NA CAWSSGTGVQPQHF TGTGCCTGGAGTTCCGGGACAGGGGTTCAGCCCCAGCATTTT
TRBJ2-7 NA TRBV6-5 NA CASSYGVKGGEQYF TGTGCCAGCAGTTATGGTGTTAAAGGTGGCGAGCAGTACTTC
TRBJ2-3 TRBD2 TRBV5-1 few CASSLVPIGTSGVDTDTQYF TGCGCCAGCAGCTTGGTCCCAATCGGGACTAGCGGAGTAGACACAGATACGCAGTATTTT
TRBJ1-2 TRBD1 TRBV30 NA CACPGQGNGYTF TGTGCCTGCCCGGGACAGGGGAATGGCTACACCTTC
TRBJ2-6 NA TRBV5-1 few CASSLVTGTGANVLTF TGCGCCAGCAGCTTGGTAACAGGGACCGGGGCCAACGTCCTGACTTTC
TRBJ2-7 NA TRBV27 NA CASSLSFWTEDEQYF TGTGCCAGCAGTTTATCCTTCTGGACAGAGGACGAGCAGTACTTC
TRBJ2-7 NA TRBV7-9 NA CASSEKMGEQYF TGTGCCAGCAGCGAAAAGATGGGCGAGCAGTACTTC
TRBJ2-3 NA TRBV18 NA CASSLHPSTDTQYF TGTGCCAGCTCACTTCACCCAAGCACAGATACGCAGTATTTT
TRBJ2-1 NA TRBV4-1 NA CASSQVKGGSYNEQFF TGCGCCAGCAGCCAAGTAAAGGGAGGTTCCTACAATGAGCAGTTCTTC
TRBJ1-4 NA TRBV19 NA CASRPTTGNEKLFF TGTGCCAGTAGACCCACGACGGGCAATGAAAAACTGTTTTTT
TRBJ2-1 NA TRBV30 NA CAWSTTLNEQFF TGTGCCTGGAGTACGACCCTAAATGAGCAGTTCTTC
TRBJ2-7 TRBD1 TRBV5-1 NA CASSPVGQGIYEQYF TGCGCCAGCAGCCCGGTGGGACAGGGAATCTACGAGCAGTACTTC
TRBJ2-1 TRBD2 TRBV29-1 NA CSVGGLSNEQFF TGCAGCGTTGGGGGACTATCCAATGAGCAGTTCTTC
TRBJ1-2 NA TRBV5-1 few CASSSDGNYGYTF TGCGCCAGCAGCTCGGACGGGAACTATGGCTACACCTTC
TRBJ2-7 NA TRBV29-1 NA CSVEGQSYEQYF TGCAGCGTTGAAGGACAGTCCTACGAGCAGTACTTC
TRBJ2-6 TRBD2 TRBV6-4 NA CASSDPGGVLTF TGTGCCAGCAGTGACCCCGGGGGGGTCCTGACTTTC
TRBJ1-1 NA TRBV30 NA CAWRYRSVLTEAFF TGTGCCTGGAGGTACAGGTCCGTGCTCACTGAAGCTTTCTTT
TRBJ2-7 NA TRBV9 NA CASSVEGSGIYEQYF TGTGCCAGCAGCGTAGAGGGTAGCGGCATATACGAGCAGTACTTC
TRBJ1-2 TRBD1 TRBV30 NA CAWRGTGQTYYGYTF TGTGCCTGGAGGGGGACGGGACAGACCTACTATGGCTACACCTTC
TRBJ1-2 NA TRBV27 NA CASSSMGAGYDGYTF TGTGCCAGCAGTTCTATGGGGGCAGGGTACGATGGCTACACCTTC
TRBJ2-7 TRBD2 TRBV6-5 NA CASSRTSISEQYF TGTGCCAGCAGTAGGACTAGCATTAGCGAGCAGTACTTC
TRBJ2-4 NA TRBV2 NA CASSRSSFINIQYF TGTGCCAGCAGCCGCTCATCCTTCATAAACATTCAGTACTTC
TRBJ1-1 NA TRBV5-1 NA CASSLELRTPNTEAFF TGCGCCAGCAGCTTGGAGTTAAGGACACCGAACACTGAAGCTTTCTTT
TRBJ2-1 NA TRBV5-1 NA CASSLGSSNEQFF TGCGCCAGCAGCTTGGGGTCTAGTAATGAGCAGTTCTTC
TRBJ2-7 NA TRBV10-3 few CAIRSLGGREQYF TGTGCCATCAGATCCCTTGGGGGGCGCGAGCAGTACTTC
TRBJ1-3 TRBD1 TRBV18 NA CASSPDRGPGNTIYF TGTGCCAGCTCACCTGACAGGGGACCTGGAAACACCATATATTTT
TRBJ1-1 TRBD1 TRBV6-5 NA CASSTDRGEAFF TGTGCCAGCAGTACCGACAGGGGCGAAGCTTTCTTT